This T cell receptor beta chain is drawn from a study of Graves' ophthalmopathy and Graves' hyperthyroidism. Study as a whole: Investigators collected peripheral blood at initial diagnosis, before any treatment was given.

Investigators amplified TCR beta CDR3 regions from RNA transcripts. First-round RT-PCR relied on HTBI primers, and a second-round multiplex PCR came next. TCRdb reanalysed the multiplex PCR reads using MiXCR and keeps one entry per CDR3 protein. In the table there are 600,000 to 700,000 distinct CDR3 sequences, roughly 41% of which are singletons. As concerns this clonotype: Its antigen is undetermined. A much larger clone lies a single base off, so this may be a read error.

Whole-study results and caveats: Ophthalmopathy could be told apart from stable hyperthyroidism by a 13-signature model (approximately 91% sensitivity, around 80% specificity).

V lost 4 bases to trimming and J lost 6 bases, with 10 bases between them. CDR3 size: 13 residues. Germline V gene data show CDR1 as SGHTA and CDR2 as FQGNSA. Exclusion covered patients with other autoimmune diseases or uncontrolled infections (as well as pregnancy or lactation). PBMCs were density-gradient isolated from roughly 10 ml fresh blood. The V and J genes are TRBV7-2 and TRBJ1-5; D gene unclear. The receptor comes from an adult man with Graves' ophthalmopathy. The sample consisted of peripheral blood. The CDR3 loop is CASSSGRGQPQHF. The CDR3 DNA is TGTGCCAGCAGCTCGGGGAGAGGTCAGCCCCAGCATTTT.